This TCR beta chain emerged from a study of blood T cell repertoires in COVID-19. Study-level information: The United States, Italy and Spain supplied acute and convalescent COVID-19 samples. Sources were T cells, B-cell-depleted T cells, or PBMCs; the material itself was cDNA or gDNA.

The CDR3 contains 15 residues. CDR1 SGDLS and CDR2 YYNGEE come from the germline V gene. V lost 2 bases and J lost 5; bases outside the gene matches: 7. This table comes from immunoSEQ multiplex PCR, and its TCRdb copy is limited to in-frame clones, with some not included. The sample has approximately 210,000 clones; about 83% are singletons. This clonotype was obtained from a woman in her forties or fifties with active or convalescent COVID-19. The chain employs TRBV9 and TRBJ2-7; 10 bases map to TRBD1. The sample comprised peripheral blood. CDR3 nucleotide sequence: TGTGCCAGCAGCGTGAGGGACAGGGGAAGCGACGAGCAGTACTTC. Translated, it gives CASSVRDRGSDEQYF.